This record concerns one T cell receptor (beta chain) sequence. These data belong to a study of blood T cell repertoires in COVID-19. Overall study: PBMCs, B-cell-depleted T cells, or T cells were the source of the cDNA or gDNA that made up the material.

Looked up from germline, CDR1 is SGHRS and CDR2 is YFSETQ. V lost 4 bases and J 6 bases, leaving 14 bases between the germline ends. CDR3 length: 13 amino acids. Clones were sequenced by immunoSEQ multiplex PCR, and TCRdb holds only the in-frame ones, with some missing. Among about 190,000 clones listed, 70% to 85% were seen once. The V gene is TRBV5-1, the J gene TRBJ2-7; D might be TRBD2 (5 bases). The TCR sequence derives from a woman in her 50s with acute or convalescent COVID-19. The sequenced material came from peripheral blood. The CDR3: CASSTGVAFEQYF. CDR3 DNA: TGCGCCAGCAGCACCGGGGTGGCATTCGAGCAGTACTTC.